The 31 T cell receptor beta chains given below trace back to one sample, sequenced in a study of shared clonotypes between healthy human individuals. Using immunoSEQ multiplex PCR, the repertoire was profiled, and TCRdb retains in-frame clones only, with some absent. The repertoire holds around 600,000 clones, with around 96% as singletons. Naive CD8 cells lacked CD45RO, underwent positive selection for CCR7 and left out terminally differentiated effector memory CD45RA+ cells. The sample comprised naive CD8+ T cells sorted from blood. All receptors derive from a woman in her thirties in good health.

J is TRBJ1-2 and V is TRBV28; possibly TRBD1 for D (6 bases). CDR1 and CDR2 from the germline V gene are MDHEN and SYDVKM. The CDR3 loop spans 14 amino acids. Trimming pared 6 bases from V and 2 bases from J, leaving 13 bases between. CDR3 sequence: CASRRRTENYGYTF. CDR3 DNA: TGTGCCAGCAGACGGAGGACAGAAAACTATGGCTACACCTTC.

The chain employs TRBV29-1 and TRBJ2-5, with 7 bases lining up with TRBD2. CDR1 SQVTM and CDR2 ANQGSEA come from the germline V gene. V lost 1 base to trimming and J lost 1 base; unmatched junction nucleotides: 9. The CDR3 sequence is 16 residues long. The CDR3 here is CSVEVFAGVIQETQYF. As DNA, the CDR3 is TGCAGCGTTGAAGTCTTTGCGGGAGTGATCCAAGAGACCCAGTACTTC.

This chain uses TRBV5-1 with TRBJ2-7; TRBD1 might be the D (6 bases). Trimming stripped 0 bases from V and 4 bases from J, with 14 bases between. The germline V gene has CDR1 SGHRS and CDR2 YFSETQ. The CDR3 covers 15 residues. CDR3 coding DNA: TGCGCCAGCAGCTTGGCCTTCCGAGGGGGATACGAGCAGTACTTC. This translates into CASSLAFRGGYEQYF. The entire variable domain, with the rest obtained from reference TRBV5-1 and TRBJ2-7, is as follows: KAGVTQTPRYLIKTRGQQVTLSCSPISGHRSVSWYQQTPGQGLQFLFEYFSETQRNKGNFPGRFSGRQFSNSRSEMNVSTLELGDSALYLCASSLAFRGGYEQYFGPGTRLTVT.

CDR3 nucleotides: TGTGCCACCAGCGAATTTTCCATGGCCTACGAGCAGTACTTC. Translated: CATSEFSMAYEQYF. This chain uses TRBV15 with TRBJ2-7; the D is unclear. V dropped 5 bases and J dropped 2 bases, with 13 bases sitting between them. Germline V gives CDR1 LNHNV, CDR2 YYDKDF (reference sequence). The CDR3 runs to 14 residues.

DNA of the CDR3: TGTGCCAGTGGCAGCAGCTATGGCTACACCTTC. Its protein is CASGSSYGYTF. The V and J genes are TRBV2 and TRBJ1-2; D remains ambiguous. CDR3 length: 11 amino acids. V was shortened by 9 bases and J by 4 bases, with 9 bases between the two germline ends. CDR1 is SNHLY and CDR2 is FYNNEI in the germline V gene.

This clone has only one observation. Additional DNA sequences in this sample encode the identical CDR3. V is TRBV6-6 and J is TRBJ1-1, with a possible D match to TRBD1 (5 bases). Germline V gene sequence: CDR1 MNHNY, CDR2 SVGAGI (reference sequence). Trimming left V 8 bases short and J 5 bases short, with 9 bases between. The CDR3 contains 11 residues. In DNA, the CDR3 is TGTGCCAGCGGGGGGGGTACTGAAGCTTTCTTT. Encoded protein: CASGGGTEAFF.

The chain is built from TRBV7-8 and TRBJ2-1; 9 positions agree with TRBD1. V shed 1 base, J shed 6 bases, and the junction held 10 bases outside the gene matches. Germline CDR1 SGHVS, CDR2 FQNEAQ. The length of the CDR3 is 17 residues. CDR3 sequence: CASSLEAGTGPFNEQFF. CDR3 sequence (DNA): TGTGCCAGCAGCTTAGAGGCCGGGACAGGGCCGTTCAATGAGCAGTTCTTC.

V and J are TRBV7-9 and TRBJ1-2; no clear D. V shed 6 bases and J shed 8 bases, with 16 bases lying between them. The germline gives CDR1 SEHNR, CDR2 FQNEAQ (reference sequence). This CDR3 is 13 amino acids long. CDR3 amino acids: CASSSAPREGYTF. As DNA, the CDR3 is TGTGCCAGCAGTTCCGCCCCCCGGGAAGGCTACACCTTC. The full variable domain, with the rest looked up from reference TRBV7-9 and TRBJ1-2, is DTGVSQNPRHKITKRGQNVTFRCDPISEHNRLYWYRQTLGQGPEFLTYFQNEAQLEKSRLLSDRFSAERPKGSFSTLEIQRTEQGDSAMYLCASSSAPREGYTFGSGTRLTVV.

This clone was recorded only once. The rearrangement joins TRBV28 to TRBJ2-7; D may correspond to TRBD1 or TRBD2 (5 bases each). CDR3 length equals 12 residues. Trimming shortened V by 8 bases and J by 7 bases, and 15 bases separated the two germline ends. The V gene's germline CDR1 is MDHEN and CDR2 SYDVKM. CDR3 protein: CASAWDPGEQYF. The DNA for the CDR3 is TGTGCCAGCGCTTGGGACCCCGGGGAGCAGTACTTC.

This clone turned up a few times. V usage is TRBV7-9 and J usage is TRBJ1-2; D possibly corresponds to TRBD1 (5 bases). V was cut by 1 base and J by 4 bases, with 7 bases left in between. The CDR3 contains 13 residues. Germline V CDR1 and CDR2: SEHNR, FQNEAQ (reference sequence). The CDR3 DNA follows: TGTGCCAGCAGCTTAGATCAGGGCTATGGCTACACCTTC. Its protein product is CASSLDQGYGYTF.

The chain recombines TRBV19 with TRBJ1-5; D is ambiguous. The V gene lost 0 bases and the J gene lost 5 bases, with 11 bases spanning the gap. Looked up from germline, CDR1 is LNHDA and CDR2 is SQIVND (reference sequence). The CDR3 loop spans 15 amino acids. The CDR3 here is CASSIDWSHHQPQHF. The DNA of the CDR3 is TGTGCCAGTAGTATAGATTGGTCCCATCATCAGCCCCAGCATTTT.

The chain combines TRBV5-1 with TRBJ1-5; D not resolved. The ends were cut back, 4 bases at V and 0 bases at J, with 11 bases in the middle. Germline V gene sequence: CDR1 SGHRS, CDR2 YFSETQ. The CDR3 covers 15 residues. The CDR3 spells CASSVRPDSNQPQHF. The CDR3, as DNA: TGCGCCAGCAGCGTAAGACCTGATAGCAATCAGCCCCAGCATTTT.

V usage is TRBV7-9 and J usage is TRBJ2-3; D remains unclear. Per germline, CDR1 SEHNR and CDR2 FQNEAQ (reference sequence). This CDR3 region has 14 residues. Trimming left V 3 bases short and J 4 bases short, with 11 bases between. CDR3 sequence reads: CASSLSGSPDTQYF. DNA of the CDR3: TGTGCCAGCAGCTTGTCTGGCTCGCCAGATACGCAGTATTTT.

This chain links TRBV30 with TRBJ2-1; TRBD1 aligns across 9 bases. The germline V gene encodes CDR1 GTSNPN and CDR2 SVGIG (reference sequence). The CDR3 extends over 14 amino acids. The junction had 9 bases not matched to a gene; V was cut back by 5 bases and J by 7 bases. The CDR3 coding sequence is TGTGCCTGGTGCGCGGGACAGGGATGGAATGAGCAGTTCTTC. It translates to CAWCAGQGWNEQFF. The entire variable domain, with the rest obtained from reference TRBV30 and TRBJ2-1, is as follows: SQTIHQWPATLVQPVGSPLSLECTVEGTSNPNLYWYRQAAGRGLQLLFYSVGIGQISSEVPQNLSASRPQDRQFILSSKKLLLSDSGFYLCAWCAGQGWNEQFFGPGTRLTVL.

The chain recombines TRBV11-2 with TRBJ1-2; D gene uncertain. V lost 0 bases and J lost 7, with 21 bases in between. Germline lookup yields CDR1 SGHAT and CDR2 FQNNGV. CDR3 size: 17 residues. CDR3 in DNA: TGTGCCAGCAGCTTAGACCCGGACGGAACTCCTTTTTTTGGCTACACCTTC. Translated, it gives CASSLDPDGTPFFGYTF.

The V gene is TRBV4-2, the J gene TRBJ2-7; 11 bases align to TRBD2. Germline V CDR1 and CDR2: LGHNA, YNFKEQ. This CDR3 is 18 amino acids long. V was clipped by 5 bases and J by 4 bases; unmatched bases: 16. CDR3 protein: CASSVTSGGPPIDYEQYF. DNA for the CDR3: TGTGCCAGCAGCGTCACTAGCGGGGGCCCCCCAATCGATTACGAGCAGTACTTC.

The chain has TRBV5-6 and TRBJ2-3; TRBD2 aligns across 8 bases. The CDR3 is 18 residues long. Germline V CDR1 and CDR2: SGHDT, YYEEEE. The V segment lost 6 bases and the J segment 2 bases; nucleotides outside the gene matches: 17. CDR3 nucleotide sequence: TGTGCCAGCACTTACCAACTAGCGGAGGGAGGGTACACAGATACGCAGTATTTT. This sequence encodes CASTYQLAEGGYTDTQYF.

The chain is built from TRBV4-1 and TRBJ2-1; either TRBD1 or TRBD2 may fit D (5 bases each). V gave up 4 bases and J gave up 5 bases, with 15 bases separating them. This CDR3 contains 15 residues. Germline lookup yields CDR1 MGHRA and CDR2 YSYEKL. The CDR3 nucleotides read TGCGCCAGCAGCCCTGGGGGTAACGGGCACAATGAGCAGTTCTTC. Protein sequence: CASSPGGNGHNEQFF.

The chain combines TRBV5-6 with TRBJ1-3; tentatively, D is TRBD1 (6 bases). The V end was cut by 1 base, the J end by 4 bases, with 15 bases between. From germline, CDR1 is SGHDT and CDR2 YYEEEE. The CDR3 runs to 16 residues. CDR3 in DNA: TGTGCCAGCAGCTTGTTCGGGGGGCGCGGGGGAAACACCATATATTTT. This sequence encodes CASSLFGGRGGNTIYF.

This clone came up once. The chain has TRBV6-1 and TRBJ1-1; D is unclear. Germline V lookup: CDR1 MNHNS, CDR2 SASEGT. V was pared by 9 bases and J by 5 bases, with 13 bases between. The CDR3 spans 12 residues. As DNA, the CDR3 is TGTGCCAGTTCTCCAGCATTTACTGAAGCTTTCTTT. This translates into CASSPAFTEAFF.

The chain couples TRBV28 to TRBJ1-4; 8 bases map to TRBD1. Germline CDR1 and CDR2: MDHEN and SYDVKM. V trimming: 5 bases; J trimming: 8 bases; junction bases outside the gene matches: 10. CDR3 length equals 15 residues. The CDR3 nucleotides read TGTGCCAGCAGTAATGCAGGGGGCATAGAGGAAAAACTGTTTTTT. Translating gives CASSNAGGIEEKLFF.

CDR3 nucleotides: TGCGCCAGCAGATCGACTGGCACAGGAGAAAAACTGTTTTTT. Its translation: CASRSTGTGEKLFF. The chain employs TRBV4-1 and TRBJ1-4, with D possibly matching TRBD1 (5 bases). V lost 6 bases and J lost 8, with 16 bases in between. CDR1 MGHRA and CDR2 YSYEKL come from the germline V gene. The CDR3 has 14 residues.

This clone was counted between two and nine times. This chain connects TRBV6-1 to TRBJ2-7; D is unclear. Germline V gene sequence: CDR1 MNHNS, CDR2 SASEGT. V lost 2 bases to trimming and J lost 6 bases, with 11 bases between them. The CDR3 extends over 13 amino acids. The CDR3 sequence: CASSEIGRAEQYF. Here the CDR3 DNA reads TGTGCCAGCAGTGAAATTGGTCGGGCCGAGCAGTACTTC.

The chain uses TRBV27 and TRBJ2-3, with D perhaps matching TRBD2 (6 bases). The germline V and J ends were trimmed by 3 bases and 2 bases, with 15 bases remaining between them. This CDR3 spans 16 amino acids. The germline CDR1 and CDR2 sequences are MNHEY and SMNVEV (reference sequence). CDR3 protein: CASSFGPGATTDTQYF. The CDR3 DNA reads as TGTGCCAGCAGTTTCGGCCCGGGAGCCACCACAGATACGCAGTATTTT.

The chain links TRBV4-1 to TRBJ2-3; the match to TRBD2 covers 8 bases. The CDR3 covers 17 residues. Germline CDR1 is MGHRA and CDR2 is YSYEKL. J was trimmed by 5 bases and V by 2 bases; bases with no gene match: 12. DNA for the CDR3: TGCGCCAGCAGCCAATTAAGGGTCGGCGGGAGGCAAGATACGCAGTATTTT. This sequence encodes CASSQLRVGGRQDTQYF.

V usage is TRBV5-5 and J usage is TRBJ2-2; the D is unclear. Germline-derived CDR1 and CDR2 are SGHKS and YYEKEE (reference sequence). V was cut by 4 bases and J by 7 bases, with 5 bases left in between. This CDR3 has 11 amino acids. In DNA, the CDR3 is TGTGCCAGCAGCATAAACGGGGAGCTGTTTTTT. The encoded protein is CASSINGELFF.

The V call is TRBV28, the J call TRBJ1-5; 9 nucleotides match TRBD1. V lost 6 bases to trimming and J lost 2 bases; unmatched junction nucleotides: 11. The CDR3 contains 17 residues. Germline values: CDR1 MDHEN, CDR2 SYDVKM. DNA of the CDR3: TGTGCCAGCAGCCCCGGGACAGGGATCTCTGGCAATCAGCCCCAGCATTTT. This codes for CASSPGTGISGNQPQHF.

This clone came up once. The same CDR3 can be traced to other DNA sequences in this sample. J is TRBJ1-1 and V is TRBV27; 7 bases map to TRBD1. J gave up 3 bases and V 5 bases, and 3 bases lay outside the gene matches. The germline V gene has CDR1 MNHEY and CDR2 SMNVEV (reference sequence). This CDR3 is built from 13 residues. The CDR3 sequence is CASSLGQHTEAFF. The CDR3 DNA follows: TGTGCCAGCAGTCTGGGACAGCACACTGAAGCTTTCTTT.

The sample holds one count of this clone. J is TRBJ2-3 and V is TRBV6-5; D may match TRBD1 or TRBD2 (5 bases each). Germline values: CDR1 MNHEY, CDR2 SVGAGI. The CDR3 is made up of 11 amino acids. The V end was cut by 6 bases, the J end by 6 bases, with 7 bases between. The CDR3 protein is CASREGDTQYF. The CDR3 nucleotides read TGTGCCAGCAGAGAGGGGGATACGCAGTATTTT.

The J gene is TRBJ2-7, the V gene TRBV27, with D possibly being TRBD1 (6 bases). The V and J ends lost 6 bases and 5 bases respectively, with 17 bases between them. Germline CDR1 reads MNHEY; CDR2 reads SMNVEV (reference sequence). CDR3 size: 14 residues. Here the CDR3 reads CASSVTGSWDEQYF. CDR3 nucleotide sequence: TGTGCCAGCAGCGTTACAGGGTCTTGGGACGAGCAGTACTTC.

This chain uses TRBV12-5 with TRBJ2-7, with D possibly called TRBD1 or TRBD2 (5 bases each). The germline CDR1 and CDR2 sequences are LGHNT and FRNRAP. The CDR3 sequence is 19 residues long. V gave up 2 bases and J gave up 3 bases, with 26 bases separating them. Written as DNA, the CDR3 is TGTGCTAGTGGTTTGACCACGACAGCGGACGTCGTCTCCCACTACGAGCAGTACTTC. This encodes CASGLTTTADVVSHYEQYF.